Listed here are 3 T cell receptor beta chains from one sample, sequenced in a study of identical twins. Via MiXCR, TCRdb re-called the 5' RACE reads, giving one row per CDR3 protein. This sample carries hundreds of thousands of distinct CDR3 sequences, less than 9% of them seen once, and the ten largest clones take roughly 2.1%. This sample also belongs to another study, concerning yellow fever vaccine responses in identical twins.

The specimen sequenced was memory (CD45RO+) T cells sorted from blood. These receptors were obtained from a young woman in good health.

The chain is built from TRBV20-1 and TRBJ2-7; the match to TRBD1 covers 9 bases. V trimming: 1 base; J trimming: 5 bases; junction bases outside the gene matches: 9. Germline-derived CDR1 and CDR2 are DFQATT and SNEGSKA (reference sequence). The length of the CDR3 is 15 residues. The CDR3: CSARVGTGPSDEQYV. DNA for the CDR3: TGCAGTGCTAGAGTTGGGACAGGGCCATCCGACGAGCAGTACGTC.

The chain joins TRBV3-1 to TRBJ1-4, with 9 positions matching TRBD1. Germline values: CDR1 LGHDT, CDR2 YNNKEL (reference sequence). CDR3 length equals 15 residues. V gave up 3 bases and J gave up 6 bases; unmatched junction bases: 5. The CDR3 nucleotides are TGTGCCAGCAGCCATCGGACAGGGGTTGATGAAAAACTGTTTTTT. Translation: CASSHRTGVDEKLFF.

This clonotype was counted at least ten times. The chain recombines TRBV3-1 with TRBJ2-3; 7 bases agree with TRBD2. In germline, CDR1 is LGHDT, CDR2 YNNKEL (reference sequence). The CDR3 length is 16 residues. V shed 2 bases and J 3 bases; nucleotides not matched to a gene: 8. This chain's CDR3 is CASSQYLRGGTDTQYF. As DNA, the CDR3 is TGTGCCAGCAGCCAATATCTTCGCGGGGGAACAGATACGCAGTATTTT.